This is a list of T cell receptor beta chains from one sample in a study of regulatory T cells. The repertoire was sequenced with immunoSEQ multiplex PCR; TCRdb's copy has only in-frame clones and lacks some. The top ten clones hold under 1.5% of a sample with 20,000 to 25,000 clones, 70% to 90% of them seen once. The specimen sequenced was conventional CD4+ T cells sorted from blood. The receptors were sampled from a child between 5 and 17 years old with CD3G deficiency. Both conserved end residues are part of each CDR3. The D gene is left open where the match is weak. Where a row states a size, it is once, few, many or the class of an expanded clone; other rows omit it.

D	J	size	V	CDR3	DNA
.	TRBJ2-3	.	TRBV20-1	CSASREDTQYF	TGCAGTGCGTCTCGGGAAGATACGCAGTATTTT
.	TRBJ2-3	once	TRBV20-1	CSARGPDTQYF	TGCAGTGCTAGAGGCCCAGATACGCAGTATTTT
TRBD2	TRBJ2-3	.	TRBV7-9	CASSPTGTSGRTDTQYF	TGTGCCAGCAGCCCTACCGGGACTAGCGGGAGGACAGATACGCAGTATTTT
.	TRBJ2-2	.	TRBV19	CASSIGIRPQSTGELFF	TGTGCCAGTAGTATCGGCATACGACCACAGAGCACCGGGGAGCTGTTTTTT
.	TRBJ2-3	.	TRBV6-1	CASSANRETQYF	TGTGCCAGCAGTGCGAACAGGGAGACGCAGTATTTT
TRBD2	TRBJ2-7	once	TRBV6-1	CASSAREGHEQYF	TGTGCCAGCAGTGCCAGGGAGGGCCACGAGCAGTACTTC
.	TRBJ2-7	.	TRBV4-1	CASSQVQYF	TGTGCCAGCAGCCAAGTACAGTACTTC
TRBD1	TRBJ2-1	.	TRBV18	CASSPGQGRNEQFF	TGTGCCAGCTCACCCGGACAGGGAAGGAATGAGCAGTTCTTC
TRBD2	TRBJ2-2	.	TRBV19	CASSRRTSGANTGELFF	TGTGCCAGTAGTCGACGGACTAGCGGGGCGAACACCGGGGAGCTGTTTTTT
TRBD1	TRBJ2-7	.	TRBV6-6	CASSLGQGAREQYF	TGTGCCAGCAGTTTGGGACAGGGGGCGCGGGAGCAGTACTTC
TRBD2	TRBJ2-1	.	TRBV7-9	CASSFGTSGRGGYNEQFF	TGTGCCAGCAGCTTTGGGACTAGCGGGAGAGGAGGGTACAATGAGCAGTTCTTC
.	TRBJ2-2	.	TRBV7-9	CASNPLNTGELFF	TGTGCCAGCAACCCCCTTAACACCGGGGAGCTGTTTTTT
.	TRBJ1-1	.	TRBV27	CASRPGDGSNTEAFF	TGTGCCAGCAGACCCGGTGATGGGTCGAACACTGAAGCTTTCTTT
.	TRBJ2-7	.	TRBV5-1	CASSLAGGRAEQYF	TGCGCCAGCAGCTTGGCCGGGGGAAGAGCCGAGCAGTACTTC
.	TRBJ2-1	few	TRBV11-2	CASGPGGKGHEQFF	TGTGCCAGCGGGCCCGGGGGAAAGGGTCATGAGCAGTTCTTC
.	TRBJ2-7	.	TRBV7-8	CASSLVEGVSEQYF	TGTGCCAGCAGCTTAGTCGAGGGGGTCTCCGAGCAGTACTTC
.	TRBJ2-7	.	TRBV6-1	CASRGLLYEQYF	TGTGCCAGCAGGGGCCTACTCTACGAGCAGTACTTC
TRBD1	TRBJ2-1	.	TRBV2	CASSGGGGYNEQFF	TGTGCCAGCAGTGGAGGGGGCGGCTACAATGAGCAGTTCTTC
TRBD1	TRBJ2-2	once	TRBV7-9	CASSLSPGQGNPGELFF	TGTGCCAGCAGCTTATCGCCGGGACAGGGAAACCCCGGGGAGCTGTTTTTT
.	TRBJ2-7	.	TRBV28	CASSSSGTGKYEQYF	TGTGCCAGCAGTTCCTCCGGGACTGGAAAGTACGAGCAGTACTTC
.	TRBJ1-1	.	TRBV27	CASSPRTGNTEAFF	TGTGCCAGCAGTCCTCGGACGGGGAACACTGAAGCTTTCTTT
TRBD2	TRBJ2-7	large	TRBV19	CASSKTSGLAYEQYF	TGTGCCAGTAGTAAAACCTCGGGACTAGCCTACGAGCAGTACTTC
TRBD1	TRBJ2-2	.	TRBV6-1	CATRRGQENTGELFF	TGTGCCACCAGGAGGGGACAGGAAAACACCGGGGAGCTGTTTTTT
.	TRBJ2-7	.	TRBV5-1	CASSLGAGKSSYEQYF	TGCGCCAGCAGCTTGGGGGCCGGGAAGAGCTCCTACGAGCAGTACTTC
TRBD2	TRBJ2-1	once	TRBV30	CAWSVRGGSSYNEQFF	TGTGCCTGGAGTGTACGTGGCGGGAGCTCCTACAATGAGCAGTTCTTC
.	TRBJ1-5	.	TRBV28	CASRGVHNQPQHF	TGTGCCAGCAGAGGGGTCCACAATCAGCCCCAGCATTTT
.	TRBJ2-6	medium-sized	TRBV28	CASSFSLGAGANVLTF	TGTGCCAGCAGTTTCAGTCTCGGGGCTGGGGCCAACGTCCTGACTTTC
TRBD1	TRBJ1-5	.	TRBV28	CASSFETGRSNQPQHF	TGTGCCAGCAGTTTCGAGACAGGGAGGAGCAATCAGCCCCAGCATTTT
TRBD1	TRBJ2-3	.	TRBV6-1	CASTLTGGHPDTQYF	TGTGCCAGCACCTTGACAGGGGGGCATCCAGATACGCAGTATTTT
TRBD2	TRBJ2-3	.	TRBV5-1	CASSMIAGGPGDTQYF	TGCGCCAGCAGCATGATAGCGGGAGGGCCTGGAGATACGCAGTATTTT
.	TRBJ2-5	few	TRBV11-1	CASSLGQGTQYF	TGTGCCAGCAGTTTGGGACAAGGGACCCAGTACTTC
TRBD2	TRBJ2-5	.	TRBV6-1	CASSEAGGAQYF	TGTGCCAGCAGTGAAGCGGGGGGGGCCCAGTACTTC
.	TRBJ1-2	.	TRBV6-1	CASSDWGGLHGYTF	TGTGCCAGCAGTGATTGGGGGGGGCTACATGGCTACACCTTC
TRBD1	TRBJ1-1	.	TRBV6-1	CASNPWGQGANEAFF	TGTGCCAGCAATCCCTGGGGACAGGGGGCGAATGAAGCTTTCTTT
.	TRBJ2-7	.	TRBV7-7	CASSLEFGYEQYF	TGTGCTAGCAGCTTAGAATTCGGGTACGAGCAGTACTTC
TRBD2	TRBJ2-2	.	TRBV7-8	CASSLSGTGTRNTGELFF	TGTGCCAGCAGCTTATCGGGGACCGGGACTAGGAACACCGGGGAGCTGTTTTTT
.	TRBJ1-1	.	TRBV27	CASSLFPPKGLNTEAFF	TGTGCCAGCAGTTTATTCCCCCCCAAAGGCCTCAACACTGAAGCTTTCTTT